This TCR beta chain was sequenced during a study of OX40 agonist ivuxolimab in advanced cancers. For the wider study: Ivuxolimab, which targeted the costimulatory receptor OX40 (CD134), was an agonistic, fully human IgG2 monoclonal antibody. Intravenous ivuxolimab was administered to patients every 2 weeks at six dose levels: 0.01, 0.1, 0.3, 1.5, 3 and 10 mg/kg. Of the approximately 50 dose-escalation patients, hepatocellular carcinoma was present in around 19, melanoma in around 15, renal cell carcinoma in 9 and head and neck cancer in 9. In the dose-escalation cohort, around four fifths of patients were male, and the mean age was around 60 years, with a range of roughly 20 to 80. Prior anti-PD-1, anti-PD-L1 or anti-CTLA-4 therapy was permitted, and checkpoint inhibitors had been received by roughly 42% of dose-escalation patients. Three dose-escalation patients achieved partial responses, one with hepatocellular carcinoma and two with cutaneous melanoma. Peripheral TCRbeta sequencing aimed to test whether ivuxolimab altered TCR sequence diversity and caused clonal T-cell expansion. The paper reports the monotherapy dose-escalation portion (N = 52 patients) of the phase I ivuxolimab trial. Paper-wide results and their limitations: Low levels of normalized T-cell clonal expansion were also seen in some nonresponding patients. On average, CD8+ T cells showed more expanded clones than CD4+ T cells after ivuxolimab. Clonal expansion of both CD4+ and CD8+ blood T cells was observed from baseline to week 6 at doses 0.1 to 3.0 mg/kg. Which antigens the clonally expanded peripheral T cells were specific for was not determined. In the 0.1-3.0 mg/kg groups, partial responders were among the patients with the lowest normalized peripheral clonal expansion, particularly in CD8+ T cells.

To sequence the TCRbeta CDR3 region, genomic DNA was isolated from the sorted cells. The immunoSEQ Assay was used to sequence the TCRbeta CDR3 regions. The clones in this table, taken by TCRdb from immuneACCESS, are in-frame only. Not every clone is retained; where verified, under half of the shortfall comes from an unresolved V gene, and the cause of the rest is unknown. The sample table contains 65,000 to 100,000 clones; only one count was recorded for 75% to 95% of them. The leading ten clones occupy roughly 6.9% of the sample. The trial excluded patients who had a history of autoimmune disease or were on systemic immunosuppression. Peripheral blood for TCR sequencing was collected from all dose cohorts at baseline, on cycle 4 day 1, and on cycle 7 day 1. The samples were drawn from a first-in-human, open-label, multicenter phase I dose-escalation trial of ivuxolimab. Adults with locally advanced or metastatic head and neck squamous cell, hepatocellular, melanoma or renal cell carcinoma were enrolled in the trial. Before TCR sequencing, CD4+ and CD8+ T cells were separately sorted from peripheral blood.

A remark on this clone: Its target antigen remains unknown. Base qualities were left out, and no much larger clone turns up one base away.

The germline V gene (reference sequence) gives CDR1 as LNHNV and CDR2 as YYDKDF. Between the V and J ends, shortened by 7 bases and 5 bases respectively, the junction contains 17 bases. There are 14 amino acids in the CDR3, from cysteine to phenylalanine inclusive. CDR3 DNA is the only sequence kept; it has 42 bases, read in frame from the first base. The chain uses TRBV15 and TRBJ2-5; 5 matching bases give a weak D call of TRBD2. The specimen comprised CD4+ or CD8+ T cells sorted from blood, sampled in a trial of the OX40 agonist ivuxolimab. This clonotype was sampled from an adult with an advanced solid tumor such as melanoma, head and neck, liver or kidney cancer. The encoded CDR3 is CATIRGFPGETQYF. At the DNA level, the sequence is TGTGCCACCATCCGGGGTTTCCCGGGGGAGACCCAGTACTTC.